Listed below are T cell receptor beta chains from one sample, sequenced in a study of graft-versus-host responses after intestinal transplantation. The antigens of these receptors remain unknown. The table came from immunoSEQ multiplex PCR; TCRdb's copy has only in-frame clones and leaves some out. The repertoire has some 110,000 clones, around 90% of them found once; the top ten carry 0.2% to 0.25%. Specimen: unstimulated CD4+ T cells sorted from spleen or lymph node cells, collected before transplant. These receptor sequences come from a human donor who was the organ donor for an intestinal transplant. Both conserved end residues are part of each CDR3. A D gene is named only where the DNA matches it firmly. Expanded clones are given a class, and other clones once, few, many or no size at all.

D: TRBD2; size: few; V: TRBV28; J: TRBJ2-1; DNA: TGTGCCAGCAGTTCGATACTACCTTACACCCTCGGGACTAGCGTCAATGAGCAGTTCTTC; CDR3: CASSSILPYTLGTSVNEQFF
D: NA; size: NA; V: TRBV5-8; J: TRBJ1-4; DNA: TGTGCCAGCAGCTTACGGACTGTAGATCCGGGGCTGTTTTTT; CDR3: CASSLRTVDPGLFF
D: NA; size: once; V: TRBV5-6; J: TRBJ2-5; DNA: TGTGCCAGCAGCTTGTTGGGGGCGGGAGAGACCCAGTACTTC; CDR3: CASSLLGAGETQYF
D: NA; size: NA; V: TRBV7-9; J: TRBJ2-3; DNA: TGTGCCAGCACCTTTACGGGCACAGATACGCAGTATTTT; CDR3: CASTFTGTDTQYF
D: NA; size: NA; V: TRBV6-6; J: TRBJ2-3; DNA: TGTGCCAGCAGTTACGTCCGGAACGATAAAGATACGCAGTATTTT; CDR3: CASSYVRNDKDTQYF
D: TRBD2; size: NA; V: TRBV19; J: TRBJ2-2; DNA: TGTGCCAGCACCGGACTAGCGGGAGGGTCGACCGGGGAGCTGTTTTTT; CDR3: CASTGLAGGSTGELFF
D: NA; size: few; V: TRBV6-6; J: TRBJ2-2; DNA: TGTGCCAGCAGTTCACGACTAGTGGGGGAGCTGTTTTTT; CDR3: CASSSRLVGELFF
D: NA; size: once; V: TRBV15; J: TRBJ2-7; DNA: TGTGCCACCAGCAGGGACCCCTCCTACGAGCAGTACTTC; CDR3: CATSRDPSYEQYF
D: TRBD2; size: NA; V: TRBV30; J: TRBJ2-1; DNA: TGTGCCTGGAGCGTCGGACTAGCGGGAGTTCTAAGCTCCTACAATGAGCAGTTCTTC; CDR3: CAWSVGLAGVLSSYNEQFF
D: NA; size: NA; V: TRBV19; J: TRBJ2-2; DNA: TGTGCCAGTAGTACAAGGCCCGCCGGGGAGCTGTTTTTT; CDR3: CASSTRPAGELFF
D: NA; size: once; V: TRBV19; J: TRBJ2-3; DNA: TGTGCCAGTAGTATCTCAGCGGTATGGGATACAGATACGCAGTATTTT; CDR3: CASSISAVWDTDTQYF
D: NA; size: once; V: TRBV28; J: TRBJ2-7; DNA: TGTGCCAGCAGTTTTCGGCAGGTACTAGGGTACTACGAGCAGTACTTC; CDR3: CASSFRQVLGYYEQYF
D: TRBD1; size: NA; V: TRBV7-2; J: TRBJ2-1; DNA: TGTGCCAGCAGCCCCGGGACAGGGAATTGGAATGAGCAGTTCTTC; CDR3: CASSPGTGNWNEQFF
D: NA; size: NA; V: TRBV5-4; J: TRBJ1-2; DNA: TGTGCCAGCACGGGCAGGGCCAACTATGGCTACACCTTC; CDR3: CASTGRANYGYTF
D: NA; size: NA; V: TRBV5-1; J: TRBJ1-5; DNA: TGCGCCAGCAGCTTGGAAGGGATTCAGCCCCAGCATTTT; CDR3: CASSLEGIQPQHF
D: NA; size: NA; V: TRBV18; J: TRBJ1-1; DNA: TGTGCCAGCTCACCTCCGACGGGGTTTTGGAACACTGAAGCTTTCTTT; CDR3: CASSPPTGFWNTEAFF
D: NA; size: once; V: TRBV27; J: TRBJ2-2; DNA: TGTGCCAGCAGTTTTAGAGGGACCGGGGAGCTGTTTTTT; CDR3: CASSFRGTGELFF
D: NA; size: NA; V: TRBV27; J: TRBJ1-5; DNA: TGTGCCAGCAGTTTCAGACAGGGCAATCAGCCCCAGCATTTT; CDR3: CASSFRQGNQPQHF
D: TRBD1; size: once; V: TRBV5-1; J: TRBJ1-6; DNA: TGCGCCAGCAGCTTGGGGGGACAGGTTTACTCACCCCTCCACTTT; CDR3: CASSLGGQVYSPLHF
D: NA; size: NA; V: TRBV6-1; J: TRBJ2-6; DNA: TGTGCCAGCGGCAGGGGCGCTGGGGCCAACGTCCTGACTTTC; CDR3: CASGRGAGANVLTF
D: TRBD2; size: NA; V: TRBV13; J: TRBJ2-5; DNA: TGTGCCAGCAGCTTGGGACTAGCGGGGTACCAAGAGACCCAGTACTTC; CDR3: CASSLGLAGYQETQYF
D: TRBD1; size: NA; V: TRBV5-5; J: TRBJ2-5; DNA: TGTGCCAGCAGCTTGGAGGTGCGCAGGGGGTGGGAAGAGACCCAGTACTTC; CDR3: CASSLEVRRGWEETQYF
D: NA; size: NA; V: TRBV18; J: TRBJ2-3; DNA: TGTGCCAGCTCACCCGACTTGGGCACAGATACGCAGTATTTT; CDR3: CASSPDLGTDTQYF
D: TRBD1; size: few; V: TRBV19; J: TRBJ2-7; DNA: TGTGCCAGTAGTCTACGGTCCGGGACAGGGGATAACGAGCAGTACTTC; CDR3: CASSLRSGTGDNEQYF
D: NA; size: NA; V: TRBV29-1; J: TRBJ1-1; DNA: TGCAGCGTACGGACTGGAGTGGGTTTTGGTGCTTTCTTT; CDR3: CSVRTGVGFGAFF
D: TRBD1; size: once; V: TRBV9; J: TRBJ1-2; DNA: TGTGCCAGCAGCCTCCAGGGGGCCCCCGGTACATATGGCTACACCTTC; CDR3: CASSLQGAPGTYGYTF
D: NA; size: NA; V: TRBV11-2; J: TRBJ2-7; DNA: TGTGCCAGCAGCTTAGCCGGTACGGGCGAGCAGTACTTC; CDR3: CASSLAGTGEQYF
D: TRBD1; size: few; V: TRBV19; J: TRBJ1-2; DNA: TGTGCCAGTGCCCGGACAGGTAGGGATGGCTACACCTTC; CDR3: CASARTGRDGYTF
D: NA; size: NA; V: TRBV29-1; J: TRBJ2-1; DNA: TGCAGCGTTGAAGAAGTCCGGCTCTCCTACAATGAGCAGTTCTTC; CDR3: CSVEEVRLSYNEQFF
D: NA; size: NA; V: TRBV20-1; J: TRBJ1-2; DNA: TGCAGTGCTGCCAGTCCGGGGGGCTACACCTTC; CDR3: CSAASPGGYTF
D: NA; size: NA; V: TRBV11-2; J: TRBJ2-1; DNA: TGTGCCAGCGGCTCCGGTAGCTACTCCTACAATGAGCAGTTCTTC; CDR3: CASGSGSYSYNEQFF
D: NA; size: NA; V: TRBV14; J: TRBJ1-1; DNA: TGTGCCAGCAGCCAAGAGGTCCAGATTGAAGCTTTCTTT; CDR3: CASSQEVQIEAFF
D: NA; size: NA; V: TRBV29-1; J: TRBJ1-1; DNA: TGCAGCGTTCACGGGCCGGTTAACACTGAAGCTTTCTTT; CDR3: CSVHGPVNTEAFF
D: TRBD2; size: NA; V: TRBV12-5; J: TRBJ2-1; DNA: TGTGCTAGTGGTTTGGGACTAGCGGGAGCCTACAATGAGCAGTTCTTC; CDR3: CASGLGLAGAYNEQFF
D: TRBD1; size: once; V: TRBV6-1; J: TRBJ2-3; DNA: TGTGCCAGCAGTGGGAACAGGGGAACCACGCAGTATTTT; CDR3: CASSGNRGTTQYF
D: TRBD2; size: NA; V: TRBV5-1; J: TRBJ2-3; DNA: TGCGCCAGCAGCTTGGGCGGGGGGCGAAGCACAGATACGCAGTATTTT; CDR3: CASSLGGGRSTDTQYF
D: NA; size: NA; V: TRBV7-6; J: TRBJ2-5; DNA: TGTGCCAGCAGCCGAGGGTCCACGGAGACCCAGTACTTC; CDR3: CASSRGSTETQYF
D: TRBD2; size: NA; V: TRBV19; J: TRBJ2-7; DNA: TGTGCCAGTAGTAGACTAGCGGGGGGGACCTACGAGCAGTACTTC; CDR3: CASSRLAGGTYEQYF
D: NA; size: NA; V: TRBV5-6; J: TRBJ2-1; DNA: TGTGCCAGCAGCCTAACTAACAATGAGCAGTTCTTC; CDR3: CASSLTNNEQFF
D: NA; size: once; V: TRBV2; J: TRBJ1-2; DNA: TGTGCCAGCAGTGAAATCAGCCGTGGCTATGGCTACACCTTC; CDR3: CASSEISRGYGYTF
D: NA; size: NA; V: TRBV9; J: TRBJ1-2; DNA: TGTGCCAGCAGCGTGGGGGACCGGCCTATTAACTATGGCTACACCTTC; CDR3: CASSVGDRPINYGYTF
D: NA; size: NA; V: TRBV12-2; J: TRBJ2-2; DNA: TGTGCAAGTCGCTTAGTCGTCCGAGGACTAGCGGGAGCCCAGAACACCGGGGAGCTGTTTTTT; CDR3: CASRLVVRGLAGAQNTGELFF
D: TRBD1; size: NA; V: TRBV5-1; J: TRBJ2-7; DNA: TGCGCCAGCAGCGGGACGGGACAGGGTCCCTACGAGCAGTACTTC; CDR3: CASSGTGQGPYEQYF
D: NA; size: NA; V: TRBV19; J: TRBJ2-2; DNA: TGTGCCAGTAGGGAATGGCGGGAAATCGGGGAGCTGTTTTTT; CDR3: CASREWREIGELFF
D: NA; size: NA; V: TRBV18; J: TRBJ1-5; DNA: TGTGCCAGCTCACTTCTCCCGGGGGAGGATGGTCAGCCCCAGCATTTT; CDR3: CASSLLPGEDGQPQHF
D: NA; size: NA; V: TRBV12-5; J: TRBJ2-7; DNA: TGTGCTAGTGGCCCTCCGGGGCGGAGGACCTACGAGCAGTACTTC; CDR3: CASGPPGRRTYEQYF
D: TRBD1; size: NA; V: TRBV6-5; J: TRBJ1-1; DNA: TGTGCCAGCAGTAACTCTTACAGGGGAGACACTGAAGCTTTCTTT; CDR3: CASSNSYRGDTEAFF
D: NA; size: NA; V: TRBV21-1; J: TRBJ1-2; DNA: TGTGCCAGCAGCAACCGGGACAGGGCCTATGGCTACACCTTC; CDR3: CASSNRDRAYGYTF
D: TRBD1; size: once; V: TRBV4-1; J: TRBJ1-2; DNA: TGCGCCAGCAGCCAGCGGACAGGGGATGGCTACACCTTC; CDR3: CASSQRTGDGYTF
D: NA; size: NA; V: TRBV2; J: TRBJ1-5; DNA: TGTGCCAGCAGAAGGGACGTTGATAGCAATCAGCCCCAGCATTTT; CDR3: CASRRDVDSNQPQHF
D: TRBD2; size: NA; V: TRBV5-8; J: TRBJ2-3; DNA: TGTGCCAGCAGCTTGGCCGGTAGCGGGAACACAGATACGCAGTATTTT; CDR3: CASSLAGSGNTDTQYF
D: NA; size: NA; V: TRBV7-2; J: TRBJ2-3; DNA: TGTGCCAGCAGCTTGGGTCTCGGGAGCAGCACAGATACGCAGTATTTT; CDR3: CASSLGLGSSTDTQYF
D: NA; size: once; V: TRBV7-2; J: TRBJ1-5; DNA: TGTGCCAGCAGCTTATCTCCCGGGCCCAATCAGCCCCAGCATTTT; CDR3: CASSLSPGPNQPQHF
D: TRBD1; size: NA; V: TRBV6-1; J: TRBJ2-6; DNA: TGTGCCAGCAGTGGACAGGGGGCTAACTCTGGGGCCAACGTCCTGACTTTC; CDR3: CASSGQGANSGANVLTF
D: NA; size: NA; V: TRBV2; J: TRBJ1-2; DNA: TGTGCCAGCAGCGCTCTAACCGGGACACTTTATGGCTACACCTTC; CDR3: CASSALTGTLYGYTF
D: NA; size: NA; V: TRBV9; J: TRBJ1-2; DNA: TGTGCCAGCAGCCCAAGGGAAGGGATTACCGAGAACTATGGCTACACCTTC; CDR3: CASSPREGITENYGYTF